This entry lists 6 T cell receptor delta chains sequenced from one sample in a study of gamma-delta T cells after stem cell transplantation. TCRdb called clones from the RT-PCR reads again using CATT. The repertoire consists of some 1,500 delta-chain clones, with roughly a fifth occurring once and the leading ten covering over 40%. Input material: gamma-delta T cells. The receptors shown here come from a human donor. It is not recorded whose cells these are; they may come from a transplant donor.

This clone was seen only a few times. The germline gene is not matched at one end of the junction; a read error may be the cause. This chain connects TRDV2 to TRDJ1, with 13 bases matching TRDD3. Germline V gives CDR1 GEAIGNYY, CDR2 EKD. The CDR3 covers 24 residues. The CDR3 region has the DNA TGTGCCCGTGATAAGATTGGCCTGAGTGAGAACTGGGGGATACGCAAGGACCGGTCCGATAAACTCATCTTT. As protein: CARDKIGLSENWGIRKDRSDKLIF.

This CDR3 is CALGDGLHGGDFSEDTDKLIF. The CDR3 DNA is TGTGCTCTTGGGGATGGTCTTCATGGTGGGGATTTCTCTGAGGATACCGATAAACTCATCTTT. The rearrangement joins TRDV1 to TRDJ1; perhaps TRDD3 as D (6 bases). This CDR3 has 21 residues. Germline CDR1 TSWWSYY, CDR2 QGS. V was clipped by 3 bases and J by 2 bases, with 31 bases between them.

CDR3 loop: CACDRGTTGETSYTDKLIF. The DNA of the CDR3 is TGTGCCTGTGACAGAGGTACTACGGGGGAGACCTCATACACCGATAAACTCATCTTT. V is TRDV2 and J is TRDJ1; maybe TRDD3 (6 bases). Germline V lookup: CDR1 GEAIGNYY, CDR2 EKD. The CDR3 is 19 residues long. The V and J ends lost 2 bases and 0 bases respectively, with 24 bases between them.

This clone was counted only a few times. This chain links TRDV2 with TRDJ1; 12 bases are a match to TRDD3. There are 17 residues in the CDR3. The trim removed 3 bases at V and 1 base at J, leaving 8 bases unmatched. The germline gives CDR1 GEAIGNYY, CDR2 EKD. The CDR3 bases are TGTGCCTGTGACTACCTACTGGGGGATACACCCACCGATAAACTCATCTTT. The encoded protein is CACDYLLGDTPTDKLIF.

The V and J genes are TRDV2 and TRDJ1; 13 bases map to TRDD3. This CDR3 has 17 residues. Germline V lookup: CDR1 GEAIGNYY, CDR2 EKD. V gave up 1 base and J gave up 0 bases; unmatched junction bases: 4. CDR3 region: CACDTLLGDTYTDKLIF. Written as DNA, the CDR3 is TGTGCCTGTGACACGCTACTGGGGGATACGTACACCGATAAACTCATCTTT.

A note on this clone: Only one base separates this from a far larger clonotype, so it likely reflects a read error. The V and J genes are TRDV2 and TRDJ1, with 10 bases lining up with TRDD3. Germline V CDR1 and CDR2: GEAIGNYY, EKD. The CDR3 covers 15 residues. The V and J ends lost 4 bases and 3 bases, in that order; junction bases with no gene match: 7. The CDR3 DNA reads as TGTGCCTGTGAGAGACTGGGGGATTCCTCCGATAAACTCATCTTT. Its protein is CACERLGDSSDKLIF.